Shown below are 22 T cell receptor beta chains from a single sample sequenced in a study of response to subunit inactivated influenza vaccine. TCRdb reanalysed the RT-PCR reads using MiXCR and keeps one entry per CDR3 protein. The repertoire includes roughly 290,000 distinct CDR3 sequences, 20% to 25% of them detected once, and approximately 10% sits in the top ten. This sample comprised PBMCs from blood, obtained around 22 months after vaccination. All receptors derive from a man in his fifties or sixties who received an inactivated influenza vaccine.

The J gene is TRBJ2-7, the V gene TRBV6-5; 8 bases fit TRBD1. Germline lookup yields CDR1 MNHEY and CDR2 SVGAGI. This CDR3 comprises 16 residues. Germline trimming cut 0 bases from V and 7 bases from J; bases unmatched to any gene: 11. The CDR3, as DNA: TGTGCCAGCAGTTACTCGAGATCGCAGGGGGCTGGAGAGCAGTACTTC. Translating gives CASSYSRSQGAGEQYF.

This clonotype was counted only a few times. The gene calls are TRBV4-1 and TRBJ1-5; D might be TRBD1 (5 bases). CDR1 is MGHRA and CDR2 is YSYEKL in the germline V gene. The V gene lost 1 base and the J gene lost 7 bases, with 11 bases spanning the gap. CDR3 length: 14 residues. This chain's CDR3 is CASSQGWGKQPQHF. The CDR3 nucleotides read TGCGCCAGCAGCCAAGGCTGGGGGAAACAGCCCCAGCATTTT.

This chain joins TRBV7-9 and TRBJ2-1; a possible D gene is TRBD1 (6 bases). Germline lookup yields CDR1 SEHNR and CDR2 FQNEAQ (reference sequence). The CDR3 has 16 residues. The V end was cut by 6 bases, the J end by 1 base, with 16 bases between. CDR3 loop: CASSPPSGESYNEQFF. The CDR3 region has the DNA TGTGCCAGCAGTCCTCCATCAGGGGAATCCTACAATGAGCAGTTCTTC.

This chain joins TRBV12-3 or TRBV12-4 and TRBJ2-3; 7 nucleotides align to TRBD2. This CDR3 has 16 residues. Trimming cost V 7 bases and J 2 bases; bases outside gene matches: 12. The CDR3: CASTPSVAGVTDTQYF. Here the CDR3 DNA reads TGTGCCAGCACCCCTAGTGTTGCGGGGGTCACAGATACGCAGTATTTT.

V gene TRBV29-1 combines with J gene TRBJ1-2; D ambiguous. Germline V CDR1 and CDR2: SQVTM, ANQGSEA. V dropped 6 bases and J dropped 0 bases, with 11 bases sitting between them. The CDR3 is made up of 13 amino acids. CDR3 residues: CSVSKGPNYGYTF. The CDR3 region has the DNA TGCAGCGTCTCGAAGGGCCCTAACTATGGCTACACCTTC. Full variable domain (missing parts from reference TRBV29-1 and TRBJ1-2): SAVISQKPSRDICQRGTSLTIQCQVDSQVTMMFWYRQQPGQSLTLIATANQGSEATYESGFVIDKFPISRPNLTFSTLTVSNMSPEDSSIYLCSVSKGPNYGYTFGSGTRLTVV.

The V and J genes are TRBV27 and TRBJ2-3, with 12 positions matching TRBD2. Germline loops: CDR1 MNHEY, CDR2 SMNVEV (reference sequence). With V trimmed by 3 bases and J by 4 bases, 5 bases remained unmatched. CDR3 length equals 16 residues. The CDR3 here is CASSFLAGGIADTQYF. The CDR3 coding sequence is TGTGCCAGCAGTTTTCTAGCGGGAGGGATCGCAGATACGCAGTATTTT.

This chain joins TRBV9 and TRBJ2-3; possibly TRBD1 for D (5 bases). Germline CDR1 reads SGDLS; CDR2 reads YYNGEE. Trimming removed 0 bases at V and 4 bases at J, with 15 bases between. The CDR3 consists of 16 residues. The CDR3 nucleotides read TGTGCCAGCAGCGTAGCTCAAGGGGCTAGTTCAGATACGCAGTATTTT. It specifies CASSVAQGASSDTQYF.

The chain recombines TRBV25-1 with TRBJ1-1, with D unresolved. The germline V and J ends were trimmed by 6 bases and 2 bases, with 10 bases remaining between them. Germline loops: CDR1 MGHDK, CDR2 SYGVNS. CDR3 size: 13 residues. As DNA, the CDR3 is TGTGCCAGCAGGACGGGGTTCAACACTGAAGCTTTCTTT. Its protein product is CASRTGFNTEAFF.

This clonotype was counted only a few times. The CDR3 nucleotides are TGTGCCAGCAGCTTAGTGGTGGACGGCTTTCACGAGCAGTACTTC. Translation gives CASSLVVDGFHEQYF. This chain connects TRBV7-6 to TRBJ2-7; D remains ambiguous. This CDR3 contains 15 residues. Germline V gene data show CDR1 as SGHVS and CDR2 as FNYEAQ. Trimming removed 1 base from V and 5 bases from J, with 15 bases in between.

V and J are TRBV11-3 and TRBJ2-1, with D possibly TRBD2 on 5 matching bases. This CDR3 region has 12 residues. CDR1 is SGHNT and CDR2 is YENEEA in the germline V gene. Trimming took off 4 bases at V and 8 bases at J, with 9 bases between the two ends. The CDR3 coding sequence is TGTGCCAGCAGCTCGGACGGGGATGAGCAGTTCTTC. It is translated as CASSSDGDEQFF.

This chain links TRBV19 with TRBJ1-2; D is unclear. CDR3 length: 12 amino acids. CDR1 and CDR2 from the germline V gene are LNHDA and SQIVND (reference sequence). Trimming took off 5 bases at V and 5 bases at J, with 9 bases between the two ends. The CDR3 spells CASSSSAYGYTF. The DNA of the CDR3 is TGTGCCAGTAGTTCGAGTGCATATGGCTACACCTTC.

This clonotype occurred a few times. This chain connects TRBV24-1 to TRBJ1-2; D is unclear. The germline V and J ends were trimmed by 0 bases and 7 bases, with 5 bases remaining between them. CDR3 length: 12 amino acids. Germline CDR1 is KGHDR and CDR2 is SFDVKD. CDR3 in DNA: TGTGCCACCAGTGATTTGTCGCTTGGCTACACCTTC. Protein: CATSDLSLGYTF.

This clonotype was counted between two and nine times. The chain has TRBV2 and TRBJ1-5; D remains ambiguous. Per germline, CDR1 SNHLY and CDR2 FYNNEI. V was trimmed by 4 bases and J by 0 bases, leaving 22 bases between them. There are 19 residues in the CDR3. CDR3 protein: CASSGSGPREVYSNQPQHF. The CDR3 DNA is TGTGCCAGCAGTGGCTCAGGTCCCCGCGAGGTCTATAGCAATCAGCCCCAGCATTTT.

The chain joins TRBV4-2 to TRBJ2-1; D unresolved. CDR3 size: 13 residues. V gave up 5 bases and J gave up 1 base, with 6 bases separating them. CDR1 and CDR2 from the germline V gene are LGHNA and YNFKEQ. The CDR3 sequence is CASSGRSYNEQFF. CDR3 sequence (DNA): TGTGCCAGCAGCGGTAGATCCTACAATGAGCAGTTCTTC.

This clonotype has a handful of counts. The rearrangement links TRBV5-1 to TRBJ1-4, with a possible D match to TRBD1 (6 bases). Trimming stripped 1 base from V and 5 bases from J, with 12 bases between. CDR3 size: 15 residues. Germline CDR1 is SGHRS and CDR2 is YFSETQ. The chain's CDR3 is CASSLSGAPNEKLFF. CDR3 nucleotide sequence: TGCGCCAGCAGCTTGTCGGGGGCCCCCAATGAAAAACTGTTTTTT.

V gene TRBV27 combines with J gene TRBJ1-3; D remains unclear. The germline V gene encodes CDR1 MNHEY and CDR2 SMNVEV (reference sequence). The germline V and J ends were trimmed by 9 bases and 0 bases, with 12 bases remaining between them. The CDR3 consists of 14 residues. In DNA form, the CDR3 reads TGTGCCAGTAGGGCGACGAGCTCTGGAAACACCATATATTTT. The encoded protein is CASRATSSGNTIYF.

Only a few counts were recorded for this clonotype. The chain couples TRBV9 to TRBJ1-3, with a weak D call TRBD1 (5 bases). Trimming removed 4 bases at V and 0 bases at J, with 14 bases between. The germline V gene has CDR1 SGDLS and CDR2 YYNGEE. The CDR3 is 16 residues long. The CDR3 DNA reads as TGTGCCAGCAGCTCAAGGACACAGAACTCTGGAAACACCATATATTTT. It yields the protein CASSSRTQNSGNTIYF. Full variable domain (missing parts from reference TRBV9 and TRBJ1-3): DSGVTQTPKHLITATGQRVTLRCSPRSGDLSVYWYQQSLDQGLQFLIQYYNGEERAKGNILERFSAQQFPDLHSELNLSSLELGDSALYFCASSSRTQNSGNTIYFGEGSWLTVV.

This clonotype was observed a few times. The CDR3, as DNA: TGTGCCAGCAGCTACCGGGACAGGGGCTTCCAGCCCCAGCATTTT. Its translation is CASSYRDRGFQPQHF. The genes are TRBV7-2 and TRBJ1-5, with TRBD1 matching over 10 bases. Losses at the gene ends were 4 bases for V and 7 bases for J; bases not matched to a gene: 7. CDR3 length: 15 amino acids. Germline V gene sequence: CDR1 SGHTA, CDR2 FQGNSA.

This clonotype was observed a few times. The chain has TRBV21-1 and TRBJ2-1. TRBV21-1 is classified as a pseudogene. CDR3 length: 16 amino acids. The CDR3 nucleotides read TGTGCCAGCAGCAAAGGTCGCACAGCTTGCTACAATGAGCAGTTCTTC. Translated: CASSKGRTACYNEQFF.

The table lists this clonotype with a few counts. This rearrangement joins TRBV11-2 to TRBJ1-2; D unresolved. Between the trimmed V and J ends, which lost 5 bases and 0 bases, there was a span of 13 bases. Germline-derived CDR1 and CDR2 are SGHAT and FQNNGV. The CDR3 covers 15 residues. CDR3 sequence reads: CASSPNMRTNYGYTF. In nucleotides, the CDR3 is TGTGCCAGCAGCCCAAACATGAGAACTAACTATGGCTACACCTTC. Complete variable domain (other parts from reference TRBV11-2 and TRBJ1-2): EAGVAQSPRYKIIEKRQSVAFWCNPISGHATLYWYQQILGQGPKLLIQFQNNGVVDDSQLPKDRFSAERLKGVDSTLKIQPAKLEDSAVYLCASSPNMRTNYGYTFGSGTRLTVV.

V and J are TRBV11-2 and TRBJ2-5; weak D call: TRBD2 (6 bases). The V gene's germline CDR1 is SGHAT and CDR2 FQNNGV. The CDR3 contains 17 residues. Trimming removed 5 bases at V and 4 bases at J, with 23 bases between. CDR3 in DNA: TGTGCCAGCAGCACCTCCCCCCTGACTAGTTCGGGAGAGACCCAGTACTTC. It yields the protein CASSTSPLTSSGETQYF.

V gene TRBV9 combines with J gene TRBJ2-5; tentatively, D is TRBD1 (6 bases). Germline values: CDR1 SGDLS, CDR2 YYNGEE. Trimming shortened V by 0 bases and J by 5 bases, and 14 bases separated the two germline ends. This CDR3 contains 15 residues. CDR3 loop: CASSVGGGRGETQYF. In DNA form, the CDR3 reads TGTGCCAGCAGCGTAGGAGGGGGTAGAGGGGAGACCCAGTACTTC.